This is a list of T cell receptor beta chains from one sample in a study of blood T cell repertoires in COVID-19. Profiling relied on immunoSEQ multiplex PCR, and the TCRdb table lists in-frame clones only, not all of them. The sample lists about 250,000 clones, approximately 80% seen once, with 8.9% in the top ten. Sequencing was carried out using peripheral blood. All receptors come from an elderly man with acute or convalescent COVID-19. CDR3s include the opening cysteine and the closing phenylalanine or tryptophan. Each record gives: V gene, CDR3 length, CDR3 protein.

TRBV2,15,CASRRQETGANVLTF
TRBV6-5,15,CASRDTGTGHYEQYF
TRBV10-1,13,CASSEGDRGRAFF
TRBV7-9,15,CASSFGTGVDYGYTF
TRBV27,15,CASSPRTEGAYEQYF
TRBV7-9,15,CASSLRTGGNEKLFF
TRBV6-6,16,CASTPRTGGNTGELFF
TRBV7-3,14,CASSLSGFSDTQYF
TRBV5-4,15,CASSLVGSGSSPLHF
TRBV7-9,18,CASSLAPAWTDLKEKLFF
TRBV18,13,CASSSTGNSPLHF
TRBV19,14,CASSVSGVGTEAFF
TRBV12-5,15,CASATDGTGDETQYF
TRBV6-5,16,CASSYSRTVDNSPLHF
TRBV12-3/TRBV12-4,12,CASSPPSPQQYF
TRBV5-1,15,CASSPRGGGPGELFF
TRBV5-5,14,CASSYPGRNEKLFF
TRBV5-5,16,CASSMTPRGRNDEQFF
TRBV6-5,14,CASSYTGGNQPQHF
TRBV2,13,CASIPSRQETQYF
TRBV10-2,15,CASSFAREISYEQYF
TRBV28,16,CASSLGLAGLTDTQYF
TRBV24-1,16,CATSAPTGVGTGELFF
TRBV28,15,CASNPGGDSGNTIYF
TRBV3-1/TRBV3-2,14,CASSLEGYNSPLHF
TRBV2,15,CAVREGRIWAGELFF
TRBV5-1,13,CASSLFRAQSYTF
TRBV9,14,CASSVGLTNEKLFF
TRBV19,14,CASSPGFSYNEQFF
TRBV7-9,17,CASSLGLGQFNTGELFF
TRBV30,20,CAWSVEYSLVSGGITDTQYF
TRBV7-3,14,CASSLAGVGETQYF
TRBV30,13,CAWSQGLYTEAFF
TRBV19,15,CASRETGGSNQPQHF
TRBV11-2,15,CASSLEGARNTEAFF
TRBV10-2,15,CASSEWLAGAYEQYF
TRBV25-1,16,CASSEFVTGGSYGYTF
TRBV6-6,13,CASSYDTTDGYTF
TRBV6-5,13,CASRQGANYGYTF
TRBV19,15,CASSPPGTGKSPLHF
TRBV5-1,15,CASSLGGSPTGELFF
TRBV10-3,11,CAISEVSEQYF
TRBV20-1,15,CSANDRGRGTDTQYF
TRBV5-4,15,CASSLAGTANTEAFF
TRBV18,16,CASSSGTGKDNEKLFF
TRBV6-1,13,CASSEIESSPLHF
TRBV19,15,CASSPRGLSNEKLFF
TRBV10-1,14,CASSSGTASYEQYF
TRBV6-1,14,CASSPRQVRQPQHF
TRBV20-1,11,CSLDRVNEQYF
TRBV27,13,CASSLFRNTEAFF
TRBV5-1,16,CASSLGPQGTNEKLFF
TRBV5-1,14,CASSFSDPNYGYTF
TRBV10-3,14,CAISGWTGGYEQYF